One sample yielded the 18 T cell receptor beta chains listed below, sequenced in a study of T cell repertoires in cytomegalovirus infection (dated by TCRdb to between 2019 and 2020). Sequencing was carried out with an Illumina HiSeq 1500. In-frame beta chains were kept once TCRdb had trimmed the public reads at Q25 with fastp and called clones with MiXCR. Rows are combined by CDR3 protein, so each entry shows the most common genes and DNA. The sample table shows roughly 760,000 distinct CDR3 sequences, and 35% to 45% are seen once. Under 3% of the sample is in the top ten clones. Sequencing was carried out using PBMCs. These receptors were obtained from a human donor in good health (CMV status not recorded). Some clones in this sample may be carry-over from other donors' samples.

The rearrangement links TRBV29-1 to TRBJ2-7, with TRBD1 as a possible D gene (5 bases). Germline CDR1 reads SQVTM; CDR2 reads ANQGSEA. This CDR3 is built from 15 residues. V was clipped by 0 bases and J by 4 bases, with 16 bases between them. Written as DNA, the CDR3 is TGCAGCGTTGAAGAGGGCTCGGCTAGGGGATACGAGCAGTACTTC. Its translation: CSVEEGSARGYEQYF.

This chain connects TRBV28 to TRBJ1-2, with TRBD1 as a possible D gene (5 bases). Trimming removed 1 base from V and 4 bases from J, with 10 bases in between. Germline CDR1 reads MDHEN; CDR2 reads SYDVKM. This CDR3 has 14 amino acids. The CDR3 DNA reads TGTGCCAGCAGTTTATCGCCAGGGCTCTATGGCTACACCTTC. It encodes CASSLSPGLYGYTF.

V and J are TRBV28 and TRBJ2-5; D is ambiguous. Germline V gene sequence: CDR1 MDHEN, CDR2 SYDVKM. The V gene lost 2 bases and the J gene lost 2 bases, with 9 bases spanning the gap. The CDR3 runs to 14 residues. The CDR3 bases are TGTGCCAGCAGTTTACGGCAGATTCAAGAGACCCAGTACTTC. It translates to CASSLRQIQETQYF. Filled out from reference TRBV28 and TRBJ2-5, the complete variable domain reads DVKVTQSSRYLVKRTGEKVFLECVQDMDHENMFWYRQDPGLGLRLIYFSYDVKMKEKGDIPEGYSVSREKKERFSLILESASTNQTSMYLCASSLRQIQETQYFGPGTRLLVL.

V usage is TRBV29-1 and J usage is TRBJ2-3, with D hard to call. This CDR3 has 13 residues. Trimming stripped 4 bases from V and 3 bases from J, with 11 bases between. The germline V gene encodes CDR1 SQVTM and CDR2 ANQGSEA. CDR3 amino acids: CSVAPVGTDTQYF. In DNA, the CDR3 is TGCAGCGTTGCCCCGGTCGGTACAGATACGCAGTATTTT.

This clonotype was found a few times. This chain connects TRBV7-8 to TRBJ2-3; TRBD1 is a possible D gene (6 bases). This CDR3 is 18 amino acids long. The V gene's germline CDR1 is SGHVS and CDR2 FQNEAQ. Trimming left V 0 bases short and J 1 base short, with 17 bases between. The chain's CDR3 is CASSLAVLGDMGTDTQYF. CDR3 bases: TGTGCCAGCAGCTTAGCGGTATTGGGGGACATGGGCACAGATACGCAGTATTTT.

Comment on this clonotype: One base away lies a much larger clone, so this may be a sequencing read error. The chain joins TRBV7-6 to TRBJ1-1, with 7 positions matching TRBD1. The V gene end was trimmed by 6 bases and the J gene end by 1 base; junction bases not matched to a gene: 5. This CDR3 contains 14 residues. Germline-derived CDR1 and CDR2 are SGHVS and FNYEAQ. The CDR3 sequence is CASRPGQANTEAFF. CDR3 nucleotide sequence: TGTGCCAGCAGACCAGGACAGGCGAACACTGAAGCTTTCTTT. Based on the CDR3 plus reference TRBV7-6 and TRBJ1-1, the full variable domain is GAGVSQSPRYKVTKRGQDVALRCDPISGHVSLYWYRQALGQGPEFLTYFNYEAQQDKSGLPNDRFSAERPEGSISTLTIQRTEQRDSAMYRCASRPGQANTEAFFGQGTRLTVV.

This chain links TRBV24-1 with TRBJ2-1; D tentatively fits TRBD1 or TRBD2 (5 bases each). V dropped 6 bases and J dropped 5 bases, with 16 bases sitting between them. CDR3 length: 15 residues. Germline V gene lookup returns CDR1 KGHDR and CDR2 SFDVKD. This CDR3 is CATSYGGNSHNEQFF. Here the CDR3 DNA reads TGTGCCACCAGTTATGGGGGAAATAGTCACAATGAGCAGTTCTTC.

With respect to this clonotype: Its ends do not fully match the called genes, so a read error is possible. For the CDR3, the DNA is TGTGCCAGCATTGAACAGGCGGGCAACTATGGCTACACCTTC. Protein sequence: CASIEQAGNYGYTF. The rearrangement joins TRBV25-1 to TRBJ1-2; TRBD1 is a possible D gene (5 bases). Germline CDR1 is MGHDK and CDR2 is SYGVNS. The CDR3 contains 14 residues.

This clonotype appeared a few times. V usage is TRBV19 and J usage is TRBJ2-2; TRBD2 matches 13 bases. The CDR3 length is 18 residues. With 3 bases clipped from V and 4 bases from J, the junction kept 8 bases outside the gene matches. Germline lookup yields CDR1 LNHDA and CDR2 SQIVND (reference sequence). The CDR3 here is CASSIRPTSGRVTGELFF. CDR3 DNA: TGTGCCAGTAGTATTCGTCCAACTAGCGGGAGGGTCACCGGGGAGCTGTTTTTT.

J is TRBJ2-3 and V is TRBV9; a weak D match, TRBD1 (5 bases). V dropped 4 bases and J dropped 4 bases, with 16 bases sitting between them. The CDR3 sequence is 15 residues long. The germline V gene encodes CDR1 SGDLS and CDR2 YYNGEE. The CDR3 DNA reads as TGTGCCAGCAGCCCCCCTGGGGCATTGGCAGATACGCAGTATTTT. This sequence encodes CASSPPGALADTQYF.

V and J are TRBV20-1 and TRBJ2-3; D remains ambiguous. There are 16 residues in the CDR3. Germline loops: CDR1 DFQATT, CDR2 SNEGSKA (reference sequence). The CDR3 spells CRWPAIPLKPTDTQYF. DNA of the CDR3: TGCAGATGGCCCGCGATCCCTCTTAAGCCCACAGATACGCAGTATTTT.

The chain carries TRBV7-6 and TRBJ1-4, with a possible D match to TRBD1 (5 bases). V was trimmed by 0 bases and J by 11 bases, leaving 10 bases between them. Germline V gene lookup returns CDR1 SGHVS and CDR2 FNYEAQ. The CDR3 consists of 13 residues. DNA of the CDR3: TGTGCCAGCAGCTTAGCGGACATTTCCAAACTGTTTTTT. Translated, it gives CASSLADISKLFF.

The chain has TRBV10-3 and TRBJ1-1; D is perhaps TRBD1 (6 bases). The CDR3 totals 14 residues. CDR1 and CDR2 from the germline V gene are ENHRY and SYGVKD. Trimming removed 4 bases from V and 10 bases from J, with 19 bases in between. Here the CDR3 DNA reads TGTGCCATCAGTGGGGGGCAGTTCGCCGGGGGAGCTTTCTTT. As protein: CAISGGQFAGGAFF.

The rearrangement joins TRBV20-1 to TRBJ1-6, with D possibly TRBD1 on 5 matching bases. Germline CDR1 reads DFQATT; CDR2 reads SNEGSKA (reference sequence). The V gene lost 6 bases and the J gene lost 4 bases, with 16 bases spanning the gap. The CDR3 spans 15 residues. The CDR3: CSADRDGGYNSPLHF. The CDR3 DNA follows: TGCAGTGCAGACCGGGACGGAGGGTATAATTCACCCCTCCACTTT.

This clonotype was picked up one time. Lacking the conserved final phenylalanine or tryptophan, this CDR3 likely reflects a read error. The rearrangement joins TRBV5-1 to TRBJ2-1, with D possibly TRBD1 on 5 matching bases. CDR3 size: 13 residues. V was cut by 3 bases and J by 5 bases, with 9 bases left in between. Looked up from germline, CDR1 is SGHRS and CDR2 is YFSETQ. The CDR3 spells CASSWQGNNEQFC. The DNA for the CDR3 is TGCGCCAGCAGCTGGCAGGGAAACAATGAGCAGTTCTGC.

J is TRBJ1-1 and V is TRBV12-3 or TRBV12-4; D is undetermined. V was clipped by 7 bases and J by 7 bases, with 22 bases between them. CDR3 length: 15 residues. The CDR3: CASTQIAGSIHEAFF. The CDR3 DNA reads TGTGCCAGCACCCAAATAGCCGGGAGCATACATGAAGCTTTCTTT.

The rearrangement links TRBV25-1 to TRBJ1-2; D gene unclear. Germline loops: CDR1 MGHDK, CDR2 SYGVNS. Deletions cut 1 base from V and 7 bases from J, with 13 bases between. The length of the CDR3 is 14 residues. The CDR3 DNA reads TGTGCCAGCAGTGAATTGGCCGGAGGAAGTGGCTACACCTTC. Protein sequence: CASSELAGGSGYTF.

In its sample, this clonotype was seen a few times. V is TRBV2 and J is TRBJ1-5, with unresolved D. The germline gives CDR1 SNHLY, CDR2 FYNNEI. V lost 3 bases and J lost 5, with 8 bases in between. The CDR3 loop spans 13 amino acids. CDR3 in amino acids: CASSEDYDQPQHF. CDR3 bases: TGTGCCAGCAGTGAGGACTACGATCAGCCCCAGCATTTT. Full variable domain (remainder filled in from reference TRBV2 and TRBJ1-5): EPEVTQTPSHQVTQMGQEVILRCVPISNHLYFYWYRQILGQKVEFLVSFYNNEISEKSEIFDDQFSVERPDGSNFTLKIRSTKLEDSAMYFCASSEDYDQPQHFGDGTRLSIL.